This T cell receptor (beta chain) was found in a study of T cell repertoires in cytomegalovirus infection. As for the study in general: Based on public TCR beta signatures, there were indications of CMV infection and of a matching HLA type. Study-wide results and limits: Dominating the ex vivo response were TCR beta clonotypes that were CMV-specific and HLA-C-restricted. Public TCR beta family frequency separated CMV-and-HLA carriers, including in an independent cohort.

With respect to this clonotype: Its antigen is still unknown.

The ends were cut back, 3 bases at V and 0 bases at J, with 5 bases in the middle. CDR1 MGHDK and CDR2 SYGVNS come from the germline V gene. This CDR3 spans 13 amino acids. TCRdb reprocessed the reads with MiXCR, giving one entry per CDR3 protein. This table holds approximately 320,000 distinct CDR3 sequences, 9.5% found once. The sample taken for sequencing was PBMCs. The clonotype originates from a human donor in good health (CMV status not recorded). Some clones in this sample may be carry-over from other donors' samples. The chain has TRBV25-1 and TRBJ1-1; D remains unclear. CDR3 in DNA: TGTGCCAGCAGTGAGGGTATGAACACTGAAGCTTTCTTT. Translation gives CASSEGMNTEAFF.